Following are 17 T cell receptor beta chains from one sample sequenced in a study of CD8+ T cells in alopecia areata. Investigators isolated RNA and reverse transcribed it into cDNA to act as the sequencing template. Profiled with immunoSEQ multiplex PCR; TCRdb holds only in-frame clones, not every one. The repertoire holds 150,000 to 200,000 clones, with roughly 66% as singletons. The sequencing here drew on CD8+ T cells sorted from blood, taken at week 0. These receptors originate from a human donor with alopecia areata.

The genes are TRBV4-2 and TRBJ2-7, with D unclear. V was trimmed by 0 bases and J by 0 bases, leaving 12 bases between them. The germline gives CDR1 LGHNA, CDR2 YNFKEQ. The CDR3 sequence is 16 residues long. The CDR3 region is CASSQDNTESSYEQYF. The CDR3 DNA is TGTGCCAGCAGCCAAGATAACACTGAGAGCTCCTACGAGCAGTACTTC.

The CDR3 loop is CSVYPKGTIPGYTF. In DNA, the CDR3 is TGCAGCGTCTACCCTAAGGGGACTATTCCTGGCTACACCTTC. The V call is TRBV29-1, the J call TRBJ1-2, with D tentatively TRBD1 (5 bases). Between the trimmed V and J ends, which lost 6 bases and 7 bases, there was a span of 21 bases. The CDR3 is 14 residues long. Germline V gene lookup returns CDR1 SQVTM and CDR2 ANQGSEA.

The rearrangement links TRBV6-5 to TRBJ2-5; D may be TRBD1 (6 bases). The germline gives CDR1 MNHEY, CDR2 SVGAGI. This CDR3 region has 14 residues. Trimming removed 6 bases at V and 4 bases at J, with 15 bases between. The CDR3 DNA is TGTGCCAGCAGCCCCAGTTCAGGGGCAGAGACCCAGTACTTC. Translating it yields CASSPSSGAETQYF.

The genes are TRBV4-1 and TRBJ1-5; possible D gene TRBD1, 5 bases. Trimming took off 7 bases at V and 4 bases at J, with 14 bases between the two ends. This CDR3 has 14 amino acids. Germline-derived CDR1 and CDR2 are MGHRA and YSYEKL. The CDR3 DNA sequence: TGCGCCAGCACGCCCGTAGGGGTGAATCAGCCCCAGCATTTT. Translating it yields CASTPVGVNQPQHF.

The rearrangement uses TRBV30 and TRBJ2-7; tentative D call: TRBD2 (5 bases). Trimming shortened V by 3 bases and J by 6 bases, and 6 bases separated the two germline ends. The germline V gene has CDR1 GTSNPN and CDR2 SVGIG (reference sequence). The length of the CDR3 is 10 residues. The CDR3 here is CAWRGVEQYF. DNA for the CDR3: TGTGCCTGGAGGGGAGTCGAGCAGTACTTC.

The chain employs TRBV30 and TRBJ2-3, with D hard to call. The CDR3 length is 12 residues. V lost 1 base to trimming and J lost 4 bases, with 6 bases between them. Germline CDR1 and CDR2: GTSNPN and SVGIG (reference sequence). This CDR3 is CAWSGGPDTQYF. The CDR3 DNA reads TGTGCCTGGAGTGGTGGGCCAGATACGCAGTATTTT.

In its sample, this clone was seen a few times. The chain links TRBV29-1 to TRBJ2-7; 9 bases fit TRBD2. Trimming at V came to 5 bases and at J to 0 bases, leaving 5 bases not matched to a gene. The germline V gene encodes CDR1 SQVTM and CDR2 ANQGSEA. This CDR3 is built from 14 residues. The chain's CDR3 is CSVKRRGGSYEQYF. CDR3 DNA: TGCAGCGTTAAGAGGCGGGGGGGCTCCTACGAGCAGTACTTC.

CDR3 sequence (DNA): TGTGCCAGCAGTGAATATGCAGGGAGAAATTCACCCCTCCACTTT. Translation gives CASSEYAGRNSPLHF. The chain has TRBV25-1 and TRBJ1-6, with a weak D call TRBD1 (5 bases). The V gene's germline CDR1 is MGHDK and CDR2 SYGVNS. This CDR3 is built from 15 residues. The germline V and J ends were trimmed by 0 bases and 7 bases, with 10 bases remaining between them.

This clone was recorded a few times. The V call is TRBV29-1, the J call TRBJ1-2; the D is unclear. V was shortened by 3 bases and J by 3 bases, with 14 bases between the two germline ends. The CDR3 length is 14 residues. The germline CDR1 and CDR2 sequences are SQVTM and ANQGSEA. As DNA, the CDR3 is TGCAGCGTTGAGGTCAGGACGGTAGACTATGGCTACACCTTC. Protein sequence: CSVEVRTVDYGYTF.

The CDR3 protein is CASSADRNYGYTF. The CDR3 DNA is TGTGCCAGCAGCGCGGACAGAAACTATGGCTACACCTTC. This chain connects TRBV14 to TRBJ1-2, with D maybe TRBD1 (6 bases). V was cut by 5 bases and J by 2 bases, with 9 bases left in between. Germline V CDR1 and CDR2: SGHDN, FVKESK. The CDR3 sequence is 13 residues long.

The sample holds a few counts of this clone. The gene calls are TRBV7-9 and TRBJ2-7; maybe TRBD1 (6 bases). From germline, CDR1 is SEHNR and CDR2 FQNEAQ (reference sequence). Trimming removed 7 bases at V and 0 bases at J, with 10 bases between. The CDR3 extends over 13 amino acids. The CDR3 sequence: CASTGQTSYEQYF. The CDR3 nucleotides are TGTGCCAGCACCGGACAGACCTCCTACGAGCAGTACTTC.

The rearrangement links TRBV27 to TRBJ2-2, with unresolved D. V was clipped by 3 bases and J by 4 bases, with 9 bases between them. Germline assignment: CDR1 MNHEY and CDR2 SMNVEV (reference sequence). The length of the CDR3 is 14 residues. CDR3 amino acids: CASSLGFGTGELFF. The DNA for the CDR3 is TGTGCCAGCAGTTTGGGCTTCGGCACCGGGGAGCTGTTTTTT.

About this clone: This sequence is one base from a far larger clone and is likely a read error. This chain connects TRBV29-1 to TRBJ1-2; unclear D gene. The CDR3 spans 12 residues. Trimming took 7 bases from V and 5 from J, leaving 14 bases between them. Germline V gene sequence: CDR1 SQVTM, CDR2 ANQGSEA. The CDR3 spells CSGIGSDYGYTF. CDR3 nucleotides: TGCAGCGGAATAGGGTCGGATTATGGCTACACCTTC.

The chain joins TRBV7-3 to TRBJ2-7; no reliable D call. Between the trimmed V and J ends, which lost 2 bases and 3 bases, there was a span of 8 bases. From germline, CDR1 is SGHTA and CDR2 FQGTGA. The CDR3 covers 13 residues. CDR3 loop: CASSLYIGYEQYF. CDR3 in DNA: TGTGCCAGCAGCTTATATATTGGCTACGAGCAGTACTTC.

The rearrangement links TRBV30 to TRBJ2-2, with D perhaps being TRBD1 or TRBD2 (5 bases each). V lost 3 bases and J lost 6, with 8 bases in between. Germline CDR1 is GTSNPN and CDR2 is SVGIG (reference sequence). This CDR3 spans 12 amino acids. The CDR3 spells CAWRGPPGELFF. As DNA, the CDR3 is TGTGCCTGGAGGGGACCGCCCGGGGAGCTGTTTTTT. The full variable domain, with the rest looked up from reference TRBV30 and TRBJ2-2, is SQTIHQWPATLVQPVGSPLSLECTVEGTSNPNLYWYRQAAGRGLQLLFYSVGIGQISSEVPQNLSASRPQDRQFILSSKKLLLSDSGFYLCAWRGPPGELFFGEGSRLTVL.

The chain couples TRBV2 to TRBJ2-4, with 9 bases aligning to TRBD2. The CDR3 runs 15 residues. Germline CDR1 and CDR2: SNHLY and FYNNEI. Trimming cost V 2 bases and J 6 bases; bases outside gene matches: 5. Here the CDR3 DNA reads TGTGCCAGCAGTGAACTAGCGGGGATTGGAAACATTCAGTACTTC. Its translation is CASSELAGIGNIQYF.

The chain links TRBV27 to TRBJ2-7; tentative D call: TRBD2 (6 bases). Per the germline V gene, CDR1 is MNHEY and CDR2 is SMNVEV (reference sequence). The V end lost 2 bases, the J end lost 1 base, and 12 bases lay between the germline ends. The CDR3 sequence is 15 residues long. The CDR3 loop reads CASSLAGLESYEQYF. The DNA for the CDR3 is TGTGCCAGCAGTTTAGCGGGACTGGAGTCCTACGAGCAGTACTTC.